Detailed here is one T cell receptor beta chain. The protocol was immunoSEQ multiplex PCR, while the TCRdb copy is restricted to in-frame clones and leaves out a portion. The sample lists roughly 380,000 clones, roughly 87% occurring once. This record comes from a study of blood T cell repertoires in COVID-19. Study-wide context: COVID-19 samples from acute and convalescent phases originated in the United States, Italy and Spain.

The CDR3 sequence is 14 residues long. The V end was cut by 3 bases, the J end by 4 bases, with 12 bases between. Per germline, CDR1 MDHEN and CDR2 SYDVKM. Participant-given clinical history determined each cohort assignment. This chain uses TRBV28 with TRBJ1-2; possibly TRBD1 for D (6 bases). Sequenced: PBMCs or T cells enriched from blood (not recorded which). The sequence derives from a woman in her 30s who had recovered from COVID-19. The CDR3 reads CASSFSQGTYGYTF. The CDR3 DNA reads as TGTGCCAGCAGTTTCAGTCAGGGGACCTATGGCTACACCTTC.